These T cell receptor beta chains were read from a single sample in a study of CD8+ T cells in alopecia areata. Here immunoSEQ multiplex PCR was the method, and the copy in TCRdb shows in-frame clones only, minus some. Counted here are about 180,000 clones, 58% occurring once; the ten biggest clones make up more than 15%. This sample comprised CD4+ T cells sorted from blood, obtained between weeks 55 and 65, from a patient treated with tofacitinib. The receptors here all came from a human donor with alopecia areata. Both conserved end residues are part of each CDR3. D genes are given only for firm matches. A row's size may be missing; if present it is once, few, many or a size class.

V: TRBV2; size: -; D: -; J: TRBJ1-2; CDR3: CATAQTVPADGYTF; DNA: TGTGCCACGGCTCAGACAGTACCGGCGGATGGCTACACCTTC
V: TRBV7-2; size: -; D: -; J: TRBJ2-5; CDR3: CASSSQGGRETQYF; DNA: TGTGCCAGCAGCTCCCAGGGGGGGCGGGAGACCCAGTACTTC
V: TRBV6-5; size: -; D: -; J: TRBJ2-3; CDR3: CASRTGTDTQYF; DNA: TGTGCCAGCCGGACGGGCACAGATACGCAGTATTTT
V: TRBV29-1; size: -; D: -; J: TRBJ2-7; CDR3: CSVEVQGDGEQYF; DNA: TGCAGCGTTGAGGTACAGGGCGATGGGGAGCAGTACTTC
V: TRBV29-1; size: -; D: -; J: TRBJ1-1; CDR3: CSAEWNTEAFF; DNA: TGCAGCGCCGAGTGGAACACTGAAGCTTTCTTT
V: TRBV30; size: -; D: TRBD1; J: TRBJ2-7; CDR3: CAWSGGQAGFTEQYF; DNA: TGTGCCTGGAGTGGGGGACAGGCAGGTTTCACCGAGCAGTACTTC
V: TRBV7-9; size: -; D: -; J: TRBJ2-2; CDR3: CASSFGTGELFF; DNA: TGTGCCAGCAGCTTCGGGACCGGGGAGCTGTTTTTT
V: TRBV10-3; size: -; D: -; J: TRBJ2-7; CDR3: CAISGGGEQYF; DNA: TGTGCCATCTCTGGGGGCGGCGAGCAGTACTTC
V: TRBV9; size: -; D: TRBD2; J: TRBJ2-3; CDR3: CASSSLSGGADTQYF; DNA: TGTGCCAGCAGCTCCCTTAGCGGGGGGGCAGATACGCAGTATTTT
V: TRBV10-3; size: -; D: -; J: TRBJ2-7; CDR3: CAIKNQNEQYF; DNA: TGTGCCATCAAGAACCAGAACGAGCAGTACTTC
V: TRBV29-1; size: -; D: TRBD1; J: TRBJ1-4; CDR3: CSVSWGQGARTNEKLFF; DNA: TGCAGCGTGTCATGGGGACAGGGAGCAAGAACTAATGAAAAACTGTTTTTT
V: TRBV4-2; size: -; D: -; J: TRBJ2-6; CDR3: CASSQLTGGSGANVLTF; DNA: TGTGCCAGCAGCCAGCTCACCGGAGGGTCTGGGGCCAACGTCCTGACTTTC
V: TRBV27; size: -; D: TRBD1; J: TRBJ1-3; CDR3: CASSKIYRGSGNTIYF; DNA: TGTGCCAGCAGCAAGATATACAGGGGCTCTGGAAACACCATATATTTT
V: TRBV29-1; size: -; D: TRBD2; J: TRBJ2-7; CDR3: CSGGLAGVYEQYF; DNA: TGCAGCGGTGGACTAGCGGGGGTGTACGAGCAGTACTTC
V: TRBV6-5; size: few; D: -; J: TRBJ2-7; CDR3: CATGFINPPYEQYF; DNA: TGTGCCACAGGATTTATAAACCCTCCCTACGAGCAGTACTTC
V: TRBV30; size: -; D: TRBD1; J: TRBJ2-1; CDR3: CAWSVLGQADNEQFF; DNA: TGTGCCTGGAGTGTTCTAGGACAGGCTGACAATGAGCAGTTCTTC
V: TRBV6-1; size: -; D: -; J: TRBJ1-5; CDR3: CASRSTGLIQSQHF; DNA: TGTGCCAGCAGATCTACAGGGCTAATTCAGTCCCAGCATTTT
V: TRBV7-9; size: -; D: TRBD2; J: TRBJ2-5; CDR3: CASSWGTSGVQETQYF; DNA: TGTGCCAGCAGCTGGGGGACTAGCGGGGTCCAAGAGACCCAGTACTTC
V: TRBV7-3; size: -; D: -; J: TRBJ2-5; CDR3: CASSPWGRETQYF; DNA: TGTGCCAGCAGCCCTTGGGGGAGGGAGACCCAGTACTTC
V: TRBV23-1; size: -; D: -; J: TRBJ2-7; CDR3: CASSPPGPSSYEQYF; DNA: TGCGCCAGCAGTCCCCCGGGGCCAAGCTCCTACGAGCAGTACTTC
V: TRBV7-9; size: -; D: -; J: TRBJ1-6; CDR3: CASSLVQGGASPLHF; DNA: TGTGCCAGCAGCTTAGTCCAGGGTGGGGCTTCACCCCTCCACTTT
V: TRBV29-1; size: -; D: -; J: TRBJ1-2; CDR3: CSVEVWGRTMGYGYTF; DNA: TGCAGCGTTGAAGTGTGGGGCCGGACGATGGGCTATGGCTACACCTTC
V: TRBV10-3; size: -; D: -; J: TRBJ2-7; CDR3: CAISEGWTTYEQYF; DNA: TGTGCCATCAGTGAGGGTTGGACAACCTACGAGCAGTACTTC
V: TRBV15; size: -; D: TRBD1; J: TRBJ2-7; CDR3: CATSRDNGTGILEQYF; DNA: TGTGCCACCAGCAGAGATAATGGGACAGGAATCTTGGAGCAGTACTTC
V: TRBV19; size: -; D: -; J: TRBJ2-7; CDR3: CAPYRVCMKQYF; DNA: TGTGCCCCCTACAGGGTTTGTATGAAGCAGTACTTC
V: TRBV7-9; size: once; D: -; J: TRBJ1-1; CDR3: CASSLELNTEAFF; DNA: TGTGCCAGCAGCTTAGAACTGAACACTGAAGCTTTCTTT
V: TRBV5-4; size: once; D: -; J: TRBJ2-7; CDR3: CASSWPGQQYF; DNA: TGTGCCAGCAGCTGGCCGGGCCAGCAGTACTTC
V: TRBV5-1; size: -; D: -; J: TRBJ1-1; CDR3: CASSLAAGANTEAFF; DNA: TGCGCCAGCAGCTTGGCGGCGGGGGCCAACACTGAAGCTTTCTTT
V: TRBV25-1; size: -; D: TRBD1; J: TRBJ1-5; CDR3: CASRETGADQPQHF; DNA: TGTGCCAGCAGAGAGACAGGGGCTGATCAGCCCCAGCATTTT
V: TRBV25-1; size: once; D: TRBD1; J: TRBJ2-5; CDR3: CASTPWDRMPSKETQYF; DNA: TGTGCCAGCACCCCCTGGGACAGGATGCCGTCCAAAGAGACCCAGTACTTC
V: TRBV2; size: -; D: -; J: TRBJ1-1; CDR3: CASIRLLNTEAFF; DNA: TGTGCCAGCATCCGACTGTTGAACACTGAAGCTTTCTTT
V: TRBV4-1; size: -; D: -; J: TRBJ1-2; CDR3: CASSQGWGYGYTF; DNA: TGCGCCAGCAGCCAAGGGTGGGGGTATGGCTACACCTTC
V: TRBV23-1; size: -; D: -; J: TRBJ2-1; CDR3: CASREDGGLTGAEQFF; DNA: TGCGCCAGCAGAGAGGATGGGGGCCTGACTGGGGCTGAGCAGTTCTTC
V: TRBV2; size: -; D: TRBD1; J: TRBJ2-7; CDR3: CASSGSPGQGYEQYF; DNA: TGTGCCAGCAGCGGATCGCCGGGACAGGGCTACGAGCAGTACTTC
V: TRBV6-5; size: -; D: TRBD1; J: TRBJ1-2; CDR3: CASSYGQGRGYTF; DNA: TGTGCCAGCAGTTATGGACAGGGGCGCGGCTACACCTTC
V: TRBV5-1; size: -; D: -; J: TRBJ2-5; CDR3: CASSPPGEETQYF; DNA: TGCGCCAGCAGCCCACCAGGGGAAGAGACCCAGTACTTC
V: TRBV11-2; size: -; D: -; J: TRBJ1-2; CDR3: CASSQGIDYGYTF; DNA: TGTGCCAGCAGCCAGGGTATCGACTATGGCTACACCTTC
V: TRBV5-1; size: -; D: -; J: TRBJ1-1; CDR3: CASRAAGSEAFF; DNA: TGCGCCAGCAGGGCGGCGGGATCTGAAGCTTTCTTT
V: TRBV27; size: -; D: TRBD2; J: TRBJ2-3; CDR3: CASSPRAGRTQYF; DNA: TGTGCCAGCAGTCCCCGAGCGGGACGTACGCAGTATTTT
V: TRBV27; size: -; D: -; J: TRBJ1-6; CDR3: CASRQGHSSYNSPLHF; DNA: TGTGCCAGCAGACAGGGACACAGCTCCTATAATTCACCCCTCCACTTT
V: TRBV29-1; size: -; D: TRBD1; J: TRBJ1-1; CDR3: CSVGTGGWNTEAFF; DNA: TGCAGCGTCGGGACAGGGGGCTGGAACACTGAAGCTTTCTTT
V: TRBV29-1; size: few; D: -; J: TRBJ1-5; CDR3: CSVVQGGGNQPQHF; DNA: TGCAGCGTTGTACAGGGAGGGGGCAATCAGCCCCAGCATTTT
V: TRBV18; size: few; D: -; J: TRBJ2-1; CDR3: CASSPGDWANNEQFF; DNA: TGTGCCAGCTCACCGGGGGATTGGGCAAACAATGAGCAGTTCTTC
V: TRBV5-1; size: -; D: TRBD2; J: TRBJ2-5; CDR3: CASSLRTRKETQYF; DNA: TGCGCCAGCAGTCTCAGGACTAGAAAAGAGACCCAGTACTTC
V: TRBV4-2; size: -; D: TRBD1; J: TRBJ1-5; CDR3: CASSQGTGDNQPQHF; DNA: TGTGCCAGCAGCCAAGGGACAGGGGATAATCAGCCCCAGCATTTT
V: TRBV18; size: -; D: TRBD2; J: TRBJ2-2; CDR3: CASSPNGGSGGHTGELFF; DNA: TGTGCCAGCTCACCAAACGGGGGCAGCGGGGGACACACCGGGGAGCTGTTTTTT
V: TRBV9; size: -; D: -; J: TRBJ1-2; CDR3: CASSVATGFHGYTF; DNA: TGTGCCAGCAGCGTAGCGACAGGCTTCCATGGCTACACCTTC